This passage covers 18 T cell receptor beta chains from one sample sequenced in a study of cytomegalovirus exposure and HLA in healthy donors. The PCR used 60 Vbeta and 13 Jbeta primers. Generated by immunoSEQ multiplex PCR, the TCRdb table keeps only in-frame clones and is missing some. The sample has about 99,000 clones; roughly 78% are singletons. Source material: PBMCs. The source of these receptors is a woman aged 40 to 55 in good health and CMV-seronegative.

The CDR3 sequence is CASSPGGLVHETQYF. For the CDR3, the DNA is TGTGCCAGCAGCCCGGGGGGATTAGTCCATGAGACCCAGTACTTC. The chain uses TRBV11-3 and TRBJ2-5, with TRBD2 matching over 7 bases. The ends lost 5 bases at V and 5 bases at J; junction bases unmatched: 11. The germline gives CDR1 SGHNT, CDR2 YENEEA. The CDR3 is 15 residues long.

This chain joins TRBV28 and TRBJ1-2; D may be TRBD1 (5 bases). The CDR3 runs 13 residues. The V end was cut by 2 bases, the J end by 8 bases, with 12 bases between. CDR1 is MDHEN, CDR2 SYDVKM, per germline. The CDR3 nucleotides read TGTGCCAGCAGTTTAACCAGGGTAGACGGCTACACCTTC. It encodes CASSLTRVDGYTF.

The chain links TRBV20-1 to TRBJ1-2, with D unclear. CDR1 and CDR2 (germline): DFQATT, SNEGSKA (reference sequence). The CDR3 runs to 10 residues. V was cut by 5 bases and J by 5 bases, with 6 bases left in between. CDR3 sequence (DNA): TGCAGTGCTGAGGAGTATGGCTACACCTTC. Protein: CSAEEYGYTF.

CDR3 nucleotides: TGTGCCAGCAGCTTAGATCAAGGACTAGCTTACAATGAGCAGTTCTTC. Residues: CASSLDQGLAYNEQFF. The V call is TRBV13, the J call TRBJ2-1, with 8 bases identical to TRBD2. V shed 1 base and J 4 bases; nucleotides not matched to a gene: 6. The CDR3 totals 16 residues. Germline V gene lookup returns CDR1 PRHDT and CDR2 FYEKMQ (reference sequence).

This clone was detected only a few times. One junction end does not reproduce the germline sequence, and a read error may be involved. The gene calls are TRBV7-7 and TRBJ2-1, with 10 bases matching TRBD2. Germline V gene data show CDR1 as SSHAT and CDR2 as FNYEAQ (reference sequence). This CDR3 spans 15 amino acids. CDR3 nucleotide sequence: TGTGCTAGCAGCTTCGGGCTAGCGGGAGATAATGAGCAGTTCTTC. It encodes CASSFGLAGDNEQFF.

In its sample, this clone was seen once. A read error may produce the germline difference seen at one junction end. This chain links TRBV12-5 with TRBJ1-2; 7 nucleotides line up with TRBD1. This CDR3 spans 13 amino acids. Germline V gene sequence: CDR1 LGHNT, CDR2 FRNRAP. DNA of the CDR3: TGTGCTAGTGGTTTGGTACAAGGGACAGCTTGGTCCTTC. Encoded protein: CASGLVQGTAWSF.

This clone was seen just once. Other DNA sequences in this sample translate to the same CDR3. This chain joins TRBV20-1 and TRBJ1-2, with a tentative D call TRBD1 (6 bases). The CDR3 length is 11 residues. Trimming stripped 4 bases from V and 5 bases from J, with 8 bases between. The V gene's germline CDR1 is DFQATT and CDR2 SNEGSKA (reference sequence). CDR3 loop: CSATDRYGYTF. The CDR3 DNA reads as TGCAGTGCTACGGACAGATATGGCTACACCTTC.

This sequence joins TRBV7-8 and TRBJ2-7; TRBD2 aligns across 11 bases. The germline V gene has CDR1 SGHVS and CDR2 FQNEAQ. V lost 6 bases, J lost 1 base, and 8 bases stayed unmatched. The CDR3 contains 16 residues. DNA for the CDR3: TGTGCCAGCAGTCCACTAGCGGGAGTTGGGTCCTACGAGCAGTACTTC. As protein: CASSPLAGVGSYEQYF.

The rearrangement uses TRBV7-9 and TRBJ1-1; TRBD1 is a possible D gene (6 bases). V lost 5 bases and J lost 2, with 9 bases in between. The CDR3 contains 13 residues. In germline, CDR1 is SEHNR, CDR2 FQNEAQ (reference sequence). CDR3 amino acids: CASSQQGNTEAFF. The CDR3, as DNA: TGTGCCAGCAGCCAACAGGGAAACACTGAAGCTTTCTTT.

The V and J genes are TRBV7-2 and TRBJ2-5, with 9 positions matching TRBD2. The CDR3 covers 15 residues. From germline, CDR1 is SGHTA and CDR2 FQGNSA. J was trimmed by 1 base and V by 9 bases; bases with no gene match: 9. The CDR3 loop reads CASALAGAFQETQYF. DNA for the CDR3: TGTGCCAGTGCTTTAGCGGGAGCCTTCCAAGAGACCCAGTACTTC.

This sequence joins TRBV30 and TRBJ1-5, with 7 bases that match TRBD1. The germline gives CDR1 GTSNPN, CDR2 SVGIG (reference sequence). CDR3 length: 13 residues. J was trimmed by 4 bases and V by 2 bases; bases with no gene match: 2. CDR3 region: CAWSMDRNQPQHF. CDR3 sequence (DNA): TGTGCCTGGAGTATGGACAGGAATCAGCCCCAGCATTTT.

The chain recombines TRBV4-3 with TRBJ2-5; a possible D gene is TRBD1 (6 bases). The J call may be wrong; the DNA end is better matched by TRBJ2-7. The V gene's germline CDR1 is LGHNA and CDR2 YSLEER. The length of the CDR3 is 13 residues. The CDR3 sequence: CASSPSAGDEQYF. The CDR3 nucleotides read TGCGCCAGCAGCCCCAGTGCAGGGGACGAGCAGTACTTC.

This chain links TRBV29-1 with TRBJ2-7, with a weak D call TRBD1 (6 bases). This CDR3 contains 15 residues. V was clipped by 2 bases and J by 1 base, with 15 bases between them. Per germline, CDR1 SQVTM and CDR2 ANQGSEA. The CDR3 sequence is CSVELGGRGSYEQYF. The CDR3, as DNA: TGCAGCGTTGAACTAGGGGGACGAGGATCCTACGAGCAGTACTTC.

The J gene is TRBJ2-3, the V gene TRBV5-1; 7 bases line up with TRBD2. The CDR3 spans 16 residues. Germline loops: CDR1 SGHRS, CDR2 YFSETQ. V shed 0 bases, J shed 2 bases, and the junction held 6 bases outside the gene matches. CDR3 coding DNA: TGCGCCAGCAGCTTGGATCCTAGCGGATTCACAGATACGCAGTATTTT. Protein sequence: CASSLDPSGFTDTQYF.

This clone was observed once. The rearrangement links TRBV4-1 to TRBJ1-1; 9 bases agree with TRBD1. Losses at the gene ends were 2 bases for V and 1 base for J; bases not matched to a gene: 2. The CDR3 runs 15 residues. The germline gives CDR1 MGHRA, CDR2 YSYEKL. CDR3 sequence: CASSQPTGGNTEAFF. For the CDR3, the DNA is TGCGCCAGCAGCCAACCGACAGGGGGGAACACTGAAGCTTTCTTT.

This sequence joins TRBV5-1 and TRBJ2-7; TRBD2 matches 8 bases. V was pared by 0 bases and J by 3 bases, with 5 bases of the junction left unmatched. The V gene's germline CDR1 is SGHRS and CDR2 YFSETQ. The CDR3 is 15 residues long. CDR3 sequence: CASSLAGGAGYEQYF. The CDR3 coding sequence is TGCGCCAGCAGCTTGGCCGGGGGGGCTGGCTACGAGCAGTACTTC.

This clone was seen a handful of times. The chain employs TRBV19 and TRBJ2-7; 10 nucleotides match TRBD2. Trimming removed 4 bases from V and 3 bases from J; junction bases left unmatched: 9. The germline gives CDR1 LNHDA, CDR2 SQIVND (reference sequence). CDR3 length: 16 amino acids. Here the CDR3 DNA reads TGTGCCAGTAGTACCGCGCCGGGACTAGCGTTCTACGAGCAGTACTTC. Amino acid sequence: CASSTAPGLAFYEQYF.

There are a few counts of this clone. The chain carries TRBV28 and TRBJ2-7, with a possible D match to TRBD1 (6 bases). Germline V lookup: CDR1 MDHEN, CDR2 SYDVKM. The CDR3 consists of 15 residues. V lost 0 bases and J lost 5, with 14 bases in between. CDR3: CASSLWETGRNEQYF. The CDR3 region has the DNA TGTGCCAGCAGTTTATGGGAGACAGGCCGAAACGAGCAGTACTTC.